One and the same sample provided the 32 T cell receptor beta chains below, sequenced in a study of blood T cell repertoires in COVID-19. Method: immunoSEQ multiplex PCR; TCRdb's copy keeps in-frame clones and lacks some. The sample has about 380,000 clones, roughly 86% seen once; the top ten hold more than 0.85%. Sequencing was performed on peripheral blood. These receptors all come from a human donor with acute or convalescent COVID-19. The donor label of this sample is uncertain.

The chain uses TRBV27 and TRBJ1-1; TRBD1 matches at 7 bases. This CDR3 contains 14 residues. In germline, CDR1 is MNHEY, CDR2 SMNVEV (reference sequence). With V trimmed by 5 bases and J by 1 base, 4 bases remained unmatched. The CDR3 sequence is CASSDYRGNTEAFF. The CDR3 DNA follows: TGTGCCAGCAGTGACTACAGGGGGAACACTGAAGCTTTCTTT.

V usage is TRBV12-5 and J usage is TRBJ2-1; D not certain. In germline, CDR1 is LGHNT, CDR2 FRNRAP. The V end lost 5 bases, the J end lost 1 base, and 12 bases lay between the germline ends. The CDR3 has 15 amino acids. CDR3 amino acids: CASGGDLGSYNEQFF. CDR3 coding DNA: TGTGCTAGTGGTGGTGACTTAGGTTCCTACAATGAGCAGTTCTTC.

This chain links TRBV5-1 with TRBJ1-1, with 9 bases matching TRBD1. Germline CDR1 SGHRS, CDR2 YFSETQ. V lost 6 bases to trimming and J lost 3 bases; unmatched junction nucleotides: 12. CDR3 length: 16 residues. The CDR3 nucleotides are TGCGCCAGCACGGGACAGGGTTCCTCGCTTGACACTGAAGCTTTCTTT. The encoded protein is CASTGQGSSLDTEAFF.

This chain joins TRBV3-1 (or the pseudogene TRBV3-2) and TRBJ1-1; D remains unclear. Trimming took off 2 bases at V and 7 bases at J, with 11 bases between the two ends. The CDR3 consists of 13 residues. Germline V CDR1 and CDR2: LGHDT, YNNKEL (reference sequence). The DNA of the CDR3 is TGTGCCAGCAGCCAACCTAGGCGGGGTGAAGCTTTCTTT. Encoded protein: CASSQPRRGEAFF.

The rearrangement joins TRBV2 to TRBJ1-2; D unresolved. This CDR3 comprises 16 residues. Germline CDR1 is SNHLY and CDR2 is FYNNEI. V gave up 3 bases and J gave up 3 bases, with 17 bases separating them. CDR3 sequence reads: CASSDPSEPGYYGYTF. The CDR3 bases are TGTGCCAGCAGTGACCCTTCGGAGCCGGGTTACTATGGCTACACCTTC.

CDR3 amino acids: CASSPPSTYNEQFF. The CDR3, as DNA: TGTGCCAGCTCACCACCGAGTACCTACAATGAGCAGTTCTTC. The chain uses TRBV18 and TRBJ2-1, with D hard to call. CDR1 and CDR2 (germline): KGHSH, LQKENI. Trimming cost V 0 bases and J 2 bases, with 5 bases left between them. This CDR3 contains 14 residues.

V usage is TRBV14 and J usage is TRBJ2-1; 8 positions agree with TRBD2. With 4 bases clipped from V and 4 bases from J, the junction kept 6 bases outside the gene matches. CDR1 and CDR2 from the germline V gene are SGHDN and FVKESK. CDR3 length equals 15 residues. The CDR3 loop is CASSPGRVGYNEQFF. CDR3 nucleotide sequence: TGTGCCAGCAGCCCCGGGAGGGTAGGATACAATGAGCAGTTCTTC. Full variable domain (missing parts from reference TRBV14 and TRBJ2-1): EAGVTQFPSHSVIEKGQTVTLRCDPISGHDNLYWYRRVMGKEIKFLLHFVKESKQDESGMPNNRFLAERTGGTYSTLKVQPAELEDSGVYFCASSPGRVGYNEQFFGPGTRLTVL.

The chain joins TRBV7-6 to TRBJ1-5; the match to TRBD1 covers 9 bases. With 1 base clipped from V and 3 bases from J, the junction kept 1 base outside the gene matches. The CDR3 runs 15 residues. Germline CDR1 is SGHVS and CDR2 is FNYEAQ. As DNA, the CDR3 is TGTGCCAGCAGCTTAGAACAGGGGGCCAATCAGCCCCAGCATTTT. It encodes CASSLEQGANQPQHF.

The CDR3 spells CASSSPDRAIHNEQFF. The DNA for the CDR3 is TGTGCCAGCAGCTCTCCGGACAGGGCTATTCACAATGAGCAGTTCTTC. This chain joins TRBV21-1 and TRBJ2-1; the table's TRBD1 call for D was not verified on the DNA. TRBV21-1 is classified as a pseudogene. The length of the CDR3 is 16 residues.

The V call is TRBV5-1, the J call TRBJ1-3; TRBD1 agrees at 10 bases. This CDR3 spans 17 amino acids. The V segment lost 4 bases and the J segment 1 base; nucleotides outside the gene matches: 8. Per the germline V gene, CDR1 is SGHRS and CDR2 is YFSETQ. The CDR3: CASSPRTGGLSGNTIYF. The CDR3, as DNA: TGCGCCAGCAGCCCAAGGACAGGGGGTCTTTCTGGAAACACCATATATTTT.

The rearrangement joins TRBV3-1 (or the pseudogene TRBV3-2) to TRBJ1-6; tentatively, D is TRBD1 (5 bases). Germline CDR1 is LGHDT and CDR2 is YNNKEL (reference sequence). The V end was cut by 3 bases, the J end by 9 bases, with 9 bases between. The CDR3 is 13 residues long. DNA of the CDR3: TGTGCCAGCAGCCACGGGACTGCTTCACCCCTCCACTTT. This sequence encodes CASSHGTASPLHF.

This clone came up a few times. The CDR3, as DNA: TGTGCCAGCAGTTTACAGGGTAGCAATCAGCCCCAGCATTTT. This encodes CASSLQGSNQPQHF. The chain couples TRBV2 to TRBJ1-5; D perhaps matches TRBD1 (6 bases). With 5 bases removed from V and 0 bases from J, the gap between germline ends came to 8 bases. This CDR3 has 14 residues. Germline CDR1 reads SNHLY; CDR2 reads FYNNEI.

J is TRBJ1-6 and V is TRBV19; TRBD1 matches at 7 bases. The CDR3 totals 15 residues. The trim removed 4 bases at V and 6 bases at J, leaving 6 bases unmatched. CDR1 and CDR2 (germline): LNHDA, SQIVND (reference sequence). In DNA, the CDR3 is TGTGCCAGTAGTACACAGACAGGGTCTAATTCACCCCTCCACTTT. This sequence encodes CASSTQTGSNSPLHF.

The gene calls are TRBV6-5 and TRBJ2-3; 8 nucleotides agree with TRBD2. This CDR3 spans 15 amino acids. V lost 6 bases to trimming and J lost 2 bases; unmatched junction nucleotides: 7. In germline, CDR1 is MNHEY, CDR2 SVGAGI. DNA of the CDR3: TGTGCCAGCAGGGGGCTCGGGGGGGCCACAGATACGCAGTATTTT. Protein: CASRGLGGATDTQYF.

With respect to this clone: Other nucleotide sequences from this sample produce the same CDR3. The chain uses TRBV18 and TRBJ1-6; TRBD1 matches 8 bases. The CDR3 has 15 amino acids. With 2 bases clipped from V and 7 bases from J, the junction kept 4 bases outside the gene matches. The germline CDR1 and CDR2 sequences are KGHSH and LQKENI. DNA for the CDR3: TGTGCCAGCTCACCAACGGACAGGGACAATTCACCCCTCCACTTT. This translates into CASSPTDRDNSPLHF.

The chain carries TRBV5-1 and TRBJ1-2; 8 bases are shared with TRBD1. After removal of 3 bases from V and 5 bases from J, the junction contained 21 bases not matched to a gene. The CDR3 extends over 19 amino acids. The germline V gene has CDR1 SGHRS and CDR2 YFSETQ. This CDR3 is CASSYWSLSGQGGGYGYTF. Here the CDR3 DNA reads TGCGCCAGCAGCTACTGGTCCCTCTCCGGACAGGGAGGAGGTTATGGCTACACCTTC.

The rearrangement links TRBV9 to TRBJ1-4; D gene uncertain. This CDR3 is built from 14 residues. CDR1 is SGDLS, CDR2 YYNGEE, per germline. V was pared by 3 bases and J by 8 bases, with 14 bases between. CDR3 nucleotide sequence: TGTGCCAGCAGCGCACAACTGACAAGCGAAAAACTGTTTTTT. Its translation is CASSAQLTSEKLFF.

V gene TRBV19 combines with J gene TRBJ1-1, with TRBD1 matching 7 bases. With 5 bases clipped from V and 3 bases from J, the junction kept 9 bases outside the gene matches. Germline assignment: CDR1 LNHDA and CDR2 SQIVND (reference sequence). This CDR3 comprises 15 residues. The CDR3 coding sequence is TGTGCCAGTAGTCGAACAGGGGACCCGGACACTGAAGCTTTCTTT. Amino acids: CASSRTGDPDTEAFF.

This clone was observed a few times. The gene calls are TRBV2 and TRBJ2-2, with a possible D match to TRBD2 (7 bases). This CDR3 contains 18 residues. The germline CDR1 and CDR2 sequences are SNHLY and FYNNEI. The V end lost 7 bases, the J end lost 0 bases, and 21 bases lay between the germline ends. The CDR3 nucleotides read TGTGCCAGCACTCGGGGGGCTAGCGGAGATCCGAACACCGGGGAGCTGTTTTTT. Its translation: CASTRGASGDPNTGELFF. Variable domain in full (rest from reference TRBV2 and TRBJ2-2): EPEVTQTPSHQVTQMGQEVILRCVPISNHLYFYWYRQILGQKVEFLVSFYNNEISEKSEIFDDQFSVERPDGSNFTLKIRSTKLEDSAMYFCASTRGASGDPNTGELFFGEGSRLTVL.

In its sample, this clone was seen a few times. This rearrangement joins TRBV27 to TRBJ1-2; 7 bases line up with TRBD1. Germline V CDR1 and CDR2: MNHEY, SMNVEV (reference sequence). The V segment lost 2 bases and the J segment 1 base; nucleotides outside the gene matches: 4. The CDR3 totals 15 residues. The CDR3 region has the DNA TGTGCCAGCAGTTTAACCGGGACAGTTAACTATGGCTACACCTTC. Protein: CASSLTGTVNYGYTF.

This chain uses TRBV27 with TRBJ2-3; a possible D gene is TRBD1 (5 bases). The CDR3 contains 17 residues. Germline loops: CDR1 MNHEY, CDR2 SMNVEV (reference sequence). Trimming took 2 bases from V and 1 from J, leaving 16 bases between them. The CDR3 nucleotides read TGTGCCAGCAGTTTAACCAGACAGTTCTCCCGCACAGATACGCAGTATTTT. It encodes CASSLTRQFSRTDTQYF.

The chain joins TRBV6-5 to TRBJ2-1; 13 nucleotides align to TRBD2. Germline V gene data show CDR1 as MNHEY and CDR2 as SVGAGI. The CDR3 is 15 residues long. V lost 7 bases and J lost 7; bases outside the gene matches: 7. The CDR3 DNA reads TGTGCCAGCATCCAACTAGCGGGGGGGCCTAATGAGCAGTTCTTC. As protein: CASIQLAGGPNEQFF.

The genes are TRBV28 and TRBJ1-2; D perhaps matches TRBD1 (5 bases). Germline V gives CDR1 MDHEN, CDR2 SYDVKM. This CDR3 region has 15 residues. Trimming left V 4 bases short and J 3 bases short, with 15 bases between. Here the CDR3 DNA reads TGTGCCAGCAGTTCGCCTGGCAGGGTGGACTATGGCTACACCTTC. Encoded protein: CASSSPGRVDYGYTF.

This sequence joins TRBV28 and TRBJ1-5; TRBD1 matches at 8 bases. The CDR3 is 16 amino acids. The V and J ends lost 7 bases and 0 bases, in that order; junction bases with no gene match: 8. CDR1 is MDHEN and CDR2 is SYDVKM in the germline V gene. The CDR3 region is CASTQTGAPSNQPQHF. The DNA of the CDR3 is TGTGCCAGCACCCAGACAGGGGCGCCTAGCAATCAGCCCCAGCATTTT.

This sequence joins TRBV28 and TRBJ1-5; 8 nucleotides line up with TRBD1. Losses at the gene ends were 6 bases for V and 5 bases for J; bases not matched to a gene: 9. The germline CDR1 and CDR2 sequences are MDHEN and SYDVKM. This CDR3 is built from 15 residues. The CDR3 sequence is CASSSDRGRHQPQHF. CDR3 DNA: TGTGCCAGCAGCTCCGACAGGGGTAGGCATCAGCCCCAGCATTTT.

This chain links TRBV2 with TRBJ2-1; D gene unclear. The CDR3 runs 12 residues. V lost 3 bases and J 7 bases, leaving 7 bases between the germline ends. Germline V CDR1 and CDR2: SNHLY, FYNNEI. The CDR3 protein is CASSDWRNEQFF. CDR3 nucleotides: TGTGCCAGCAGTGATTGGCGGAATGAGCAGTTCTTC.

V usage is TRBV7-2 and J usage is TRBJ1-1; 9 positions agree with TRBD1. This CDR3 is 15 amino acids long. The ends lost 6 bases at V and 5 bases at J; junction bases unmatched: 10. Germline V gene data show CDR1 as SGHTA and CDR2 as FQGNSA. The CDR3 coding sequence is TGTGCCAGCAGGCAGACGCCGGGACAGGGAACTGAAGCTTTCTTT. It is translated as CASRQTPGQGTEAFF.

The CDR3 spells CASSPPRLGEFTEAFF. For the CDR3, the DNA is TGTGCCAGCTCACCACCGAGGCTGGGAGAGTTCACTGAAGCTTTCTTT. The V call is TRBV18, the J call TRBJ1-1; no firm D call. Germline V CDR1 and CDR2: KGHSH, LQKENI. V was shortened by 0 bases and J by 4 bases, with 15 bases between the two germline ends. The CDR3 extends over 16 amino acids. The full variable domain, rest sourced from reference TRBV18 and TRBJ1-1, is NAGVMQNPRHLVRRRGQEARLRCSPMKGHSHVYWYRQLPEEGLKFMVYLQKENIIDESGMPKERFSAEFPKEGPSILRIQQVVRGDSAAYFCASSPPRLGEFTEAFFGQGTRLTVV.

This clone was seen just once. This sequence joins TRBV2 and TRBJ2-3; the match to TRBD2 covers 10 bases. The V segment lost 4 bases and the J segment 1 base; nucleotides outside the gene matches: 11. This CDR3 has 18 amino acids. The germline CDR1 and CDR2 sequences are SNHLY and FYNNEI. In DNA, the CDR3 is TGTGCCAGCAGTGTTCGGGGGGCTGGGACTAGCGGCACAGATACGCAGTATTTT. Translating it yields CASSVRGAGTSGTDTQYF.

The chain couples TRBV10-2 to TRBJ2-7, with 13 bases identical to TRBD2. Germline V gives CDR1 WSHSY, CDR2 SAAADI. The ends lost 4 bases at V and 7 bases at J; junction bases unmatched: 13. The CDR3 extends over 17 amino acids. CDR3 nucleotide sequence: TGCGCCAGCAGTGGTCGGACTAGCGGGAGCACCTTGCAGGAGCAGTACTTC. Encoded protein: CASSGRTSGSTLQEQYF.

In this sample, this clone turned up once. The CDR3 spells CASRAGQGTTGELFF. CDR3 bases: TGTGCCAGTAGGGCGGGACAGGGAACCACCGGGGAGCTGTTTTTT. This chain connects TRBV19 to TRBJ2-2; 9 nucleotides line up with TRBD1. Trimming at V came to 6 bases and at J to 4 bases, leaving 6 bases not matched to a gene. Germline values: CDR1 LNHDA, CDR2 SQIVND (reference sequence). The CDR3 is made up of 15 amino acids.

This rearrangement joins TRBV3-1 (or the pseudogene TRBV3-2) to TRBJ1-1; 7 nucleotides align to TRBD1. Germline CDR1 is LGHDT and CDR2 is YNNKEL (reference sequence). Trimming at V came to 3 bases and at J to 11 bases, leaving 6 bases not matched to a gene. The CDR3 is 12 amino acids. CDR3 in DNA: TGTGCCAGCAGCCAGCCAGACAGGGATGCTTTCTTT. It specifies CASSQPDRDAFF.